This TCR beta chain was observed in a study of cytomegalovirus exposure and HLA in healthy donors. Points from the study as a whole: Reported performance of the classifier showed diagnosis of cytomegalovirus status with high specificity and sensitivity.

Turning to this clone: What it recognizes is unknown.

The germline V gene encodes CDR1 SNHLY and CDR2 FYNNEI. Trimming took off 4 bases at V and 1 base at J, with 5 bases between the two ends. The CDR3 has 13 residues. A multiplex PCR was run with 60 Vbeta primers and 13 Jbeta primers. Sequencing was performed with immunoSEQ multiplex PCR; in TCRdb, only in-frame clones are kept and a portion is missing. The repertoire holds 85,000 to 100,000 clones, with about 83% as singletons. The TCR was taken from a man aged 55-75 years in good health and CMV-seropositive. The genes are TRBV2 and TRBJ2-4; D remains ambiguous. Sequenced: PBMCs. The CDR3 sequence: CASSVSAKNIQYF. The DNA for the CDR3 is TGTGCCAGCAGTGTCAGTGCCAAAAACATTCAGTACTTC.